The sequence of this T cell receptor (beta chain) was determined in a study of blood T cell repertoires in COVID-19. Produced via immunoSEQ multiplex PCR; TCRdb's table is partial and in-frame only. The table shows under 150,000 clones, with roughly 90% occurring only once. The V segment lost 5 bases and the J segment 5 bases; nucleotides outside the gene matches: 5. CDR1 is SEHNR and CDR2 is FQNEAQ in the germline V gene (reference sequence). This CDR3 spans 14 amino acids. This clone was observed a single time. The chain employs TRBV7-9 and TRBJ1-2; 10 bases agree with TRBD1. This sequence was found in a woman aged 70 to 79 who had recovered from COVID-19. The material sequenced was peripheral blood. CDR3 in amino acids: CASSRTGGLYGYTF. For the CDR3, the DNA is TGTGCCAGCAGCCGGACAGGGGGACTTTATGGCTACACCTTC.